The T cell receptor beta chain described here comes from a study of CD8+CD57+ T cells in acquired aplastic anemia. Overall study: When averaged, DNA from sorted CD4+ and CD8+ cells came to 3 to 4 ug.

The CDR3 loop spans 15 amino acids. Germline V gene sequence: CDR1 MNHEY, CDR2 SVGAGI. TCR beta VDJ and CDR3 profiling used genomic DNA as template. TCRdb redid the calling of the reads with MiXCR, one entry per CDR3 protein. The sample carries some 120,000 distinct CDR3 sequences, over 30% recorded once. This clonotype was seen just once. A much larger clone lies a single base off, so this may be a read error. Patients who underwent sequencing had shown CD8+CD57+ cell expansion by flow cytometry. The patients, all of them, had severe acquired aplastic anemia. Each patient gave a blood sample that was collected before any therapy had been received.

The receptor was isolated from a human donor with aplastic anemia. Sequencing used sorted CD4+, CD8+, or CD8+CD57+ T cells (not recorded which) from PBMCs. The chain recombines TRBV6-5 with TRBJ2-7; TRBD1 agrees at 7 bases. DNA for the CDR3: TGTGCCAGCAGTTTTAGCCCCACAGGGGCGCCTGAGCGGTACTTC. Translating gives CASSFSPTGAPERYF.